The source of this T cell receptor beta chain is a study of OX40 agonist ivuxolimab in advanced cancers. Study in general: Patients were roughly 87% male with ages roughly 20 to 80, mean around 58. Study-wide points: Expanded peripheral T cell antigen specificity was not determined.

Germline loops: CDR1 WSHSY, CDR2 SAAADI. This CDR3 has 15 residues. Deletions cut 1 base from V and 0 bases from J, with 7 bases between. Produced via immunoSEQ multiplex PCR; TCRdb's table is partial and in-frame only. The sample lists about 42,000 clones; around 88% were seen once. Anyone with autoimmune disease history or systemic immunosuppression was excluded. As regards this clone: Its cognate antigen is unknown.

V usage is TRBV10-2 and J usage is TRBJ1-3; D not certain. Sequenced here: CD4+ or CD8+ T cells sorted from blood, sampled in a trial of the OX40 agonist ivuxolimab. The receptor was isolated from an adult with an advanced solid tumor such as melanoma, head and neck, liver or kidney cancer. The CDR3 nucleotides are TGCGCCAGCAGTGAGTACGGAAACTCTGGAAACACCATATATTTT. Translation: CASSEYGNSGNTIYF.